This TCR beta chain was retrieved from a study of PD-1 blockade in classical Hodgkin lymphoma. Study context: Treatment was intravenous nivolumab, 3 mg/kg every 2 weeks, until progression. The study's findings and limits: Baseline diversity in complete responders resembled that of newly diagnosed patients. Baseline TCR diversity was reportedly lower in newly diagnosed patients than healthy donors. Factors driving the repertoire differences, possibly disease activity or prior therapy, remain undefined.

This CDR3 region has 16 residues. In germline, CDR1 is LNHNV, CDR2 YYDKDF (reference sequence). J was trimmed by 7 bases and V by 0 bases; bases with no gene match: 8. Following autologous stem cell transplantation, relapse occurred in every patient, and exposure to brentuximab vedotin varied. Comment on this clone: Its antigen is unidentified.

Produced via immunoSEQ multiplex PCR; TCRdb's table is partial and in-frame only. There are under 75,000 clones in the sample; 88% occur only once, and under 6% lies in the top ten. The input for sequencing was peripheral blood mononuclear cells (PBMCs), taken before the second cycle of nivolumab. The sequence was collected from a human donor with classical Hodgkin lymphoma. V is TRBV15 and J is TRBJ2-1; the match to TRBD2 covers 8 bases. CDR3 nucleotides: TGTGCCACCAGCAGAGATAAGGCGGGGGGCCATAATGAGCAGTTCTTC. Its protein product is CATSRDKAGGHNEQFF.